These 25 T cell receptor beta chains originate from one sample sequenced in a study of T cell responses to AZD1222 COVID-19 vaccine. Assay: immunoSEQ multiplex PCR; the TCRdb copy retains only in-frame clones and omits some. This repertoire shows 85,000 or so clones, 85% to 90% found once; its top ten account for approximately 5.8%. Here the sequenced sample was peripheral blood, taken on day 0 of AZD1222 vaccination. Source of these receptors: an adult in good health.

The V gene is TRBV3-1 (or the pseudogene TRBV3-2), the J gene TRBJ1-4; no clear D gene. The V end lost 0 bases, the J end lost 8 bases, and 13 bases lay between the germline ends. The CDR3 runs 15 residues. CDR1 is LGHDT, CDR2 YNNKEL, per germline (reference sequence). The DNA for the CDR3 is TGTGCCAGCAGCCAAGATAACACGTTAGGGGAAAAACTGTTTTTT. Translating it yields CASSQDNTLGEKLFF.

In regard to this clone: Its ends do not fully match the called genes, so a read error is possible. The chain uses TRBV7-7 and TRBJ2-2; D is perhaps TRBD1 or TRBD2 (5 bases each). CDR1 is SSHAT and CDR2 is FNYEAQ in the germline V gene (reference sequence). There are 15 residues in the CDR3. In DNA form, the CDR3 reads TGTGCTAGCAGCGCACGGGGCCTGAACACCGGGGAGCTGTTTTTT. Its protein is CASSARGLNTGELFF.

The CDR3 is CASRPAGTKSSYEQYF. Here the CDR3 DNA reads TGTGCCAGTCGACCCGCCGGGACAAAGAGCTCCTACGAGCAGTACTTC. The chain carries TRBV19 and TRBJ2-7; D may be TRBD1 (6 bases). The CDR3 is made up of 16 amino acids. Trimming pared 8 bases from V and 0 bases from J, leaving 20 bases between. Germline V gives CDR1 LNHDA, CDR2 SQIVND (reference sequence).

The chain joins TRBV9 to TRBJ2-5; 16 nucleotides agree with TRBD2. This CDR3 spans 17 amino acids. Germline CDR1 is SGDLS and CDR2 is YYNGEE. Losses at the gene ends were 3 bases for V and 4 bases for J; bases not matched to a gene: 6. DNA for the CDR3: TGTGCCAGCAGCGACGGGACTAGCGGGGGGGCCCTAGAGACCCAGTACTTC. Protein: CASSDGTSGGALETQYF.

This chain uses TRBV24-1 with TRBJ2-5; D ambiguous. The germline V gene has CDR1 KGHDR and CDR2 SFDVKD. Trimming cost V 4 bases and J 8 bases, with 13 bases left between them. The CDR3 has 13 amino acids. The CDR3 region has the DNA TGTGCCACCAGTGAACGCCCCATTGGAACCCAGTACTTC. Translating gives CATSERPIGTQYF.

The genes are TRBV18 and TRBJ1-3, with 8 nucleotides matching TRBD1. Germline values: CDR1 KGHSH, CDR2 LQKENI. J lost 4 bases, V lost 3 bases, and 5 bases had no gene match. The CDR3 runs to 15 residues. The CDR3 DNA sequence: TGTGCCAGCTCACCTACGGGACAGGCAGGAAACACCATATATTTT. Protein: CASSPTGQAGNTIYF.

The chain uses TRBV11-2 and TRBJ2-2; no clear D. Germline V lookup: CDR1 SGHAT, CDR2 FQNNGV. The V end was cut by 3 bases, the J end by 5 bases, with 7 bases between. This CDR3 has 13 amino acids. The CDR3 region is CASSFRRTGELFF. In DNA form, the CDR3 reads TGTGCCAGCAGCTTTAGAAGGACCGGGGAGCTGTTTTTT.

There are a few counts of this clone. The DNA of the CDR3 is TGTGCCAGCAGCTGGTCGGACAGAGGCACTGAAGCTTTCTTT. Protein sequence: CASSWSDRGTEAFF. The chain links TRBV7-9 to TRBJ1-1; D is possibly TRBD1 (6 bases). Per the germline V gene, CDR1 is SEHNR and CDR2 is FQNEAQ (reference sequence). The CDR3 contains 14 residues. Between the trimmed V and J ends, which lost 4 bases and 4 bases, there was a span of 13 bases.

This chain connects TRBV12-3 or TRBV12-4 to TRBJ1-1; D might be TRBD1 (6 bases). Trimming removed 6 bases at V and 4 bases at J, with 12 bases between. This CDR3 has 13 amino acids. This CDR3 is CASRRRGTTEAFF. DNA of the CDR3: TGTGCCAGCAGGCGTAGGGGGACCACTGAAGCTTTCTTT.

This CDR3 reads CASSETTGGGNEQFF. CDR3 sequence (DNA): TGTGCCAGCAGTGAGACGACAGGGGGCGGGAATGAGCAGTTCTTC. The rearrangement links TRBV6-4 to TRBJ2-1; 10 nucleotides agree with TRBD1. With 3 bases clipped from V and 7 bases from J, the junction kept 6 bases outside the gene matches. Germline V lookup: CDR1 MRHNA, CDR2 SNTAGT. This CDR3 spans 15 amino acids.

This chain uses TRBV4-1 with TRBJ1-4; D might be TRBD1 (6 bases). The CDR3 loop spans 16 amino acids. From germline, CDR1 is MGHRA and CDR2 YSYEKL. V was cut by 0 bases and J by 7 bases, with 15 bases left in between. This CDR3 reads CASSQDRGGGGEKLFF. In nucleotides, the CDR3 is TGCGCCAGCAGCCAAGATAGGGGGGGAGGAGGTGAAAAACTGTTTTTT.

CDR3 loop: CASSLQGSYGYTF. CDR3 DNA: TGTGCCAGCAGTTTACAGGGGAGCTATGGCTACACCTTC. The genes are TRBV2 and TRBJ1-2; 7 positions match TRBD1. The CDR3 is 13 residues long. The germline V gene encodes CDR1 SNHLY and CDR2 FYNNEI. The ends lost 5 bases at V and 4 bases at J; junction bases unmatched: 4.

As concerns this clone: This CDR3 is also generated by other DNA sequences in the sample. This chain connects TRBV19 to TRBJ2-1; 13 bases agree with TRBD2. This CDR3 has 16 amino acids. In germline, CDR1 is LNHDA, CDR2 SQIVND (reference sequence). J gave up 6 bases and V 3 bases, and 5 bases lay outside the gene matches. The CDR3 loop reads CASSIQLAGGRNEQFF. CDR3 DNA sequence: TGTGCCAGTAGTATCCAACTAGCGGGGGGGCGCAATGAGCAGTTCTTC.

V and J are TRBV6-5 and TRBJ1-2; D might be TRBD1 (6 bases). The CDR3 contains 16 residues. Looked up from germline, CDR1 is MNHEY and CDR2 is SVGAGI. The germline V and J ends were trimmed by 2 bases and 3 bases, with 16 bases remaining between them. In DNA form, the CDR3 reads TGTGCCAGCAGTTACGGACGGAATACAGGGTACTATGGCTACACCTTC. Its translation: CASSYGRNTGYYGYTF.

DNA of the CDR3: TGTGCCAGCAGCTGGACAGCAACATCGATCTATGGCTACACCTTC. Residues: CASSWTATSIYGYTF. This sequence joins TRBV11-2 and TRBJ1-2, with D possibly matching TRBD1 (6 bases). Trimming cost V 4 bases and J 4 bases, with 16 bases left between them. The germline gives CDR1 SGHAT, CDR2 FQNNGV. The CDR3 has 15 residues.

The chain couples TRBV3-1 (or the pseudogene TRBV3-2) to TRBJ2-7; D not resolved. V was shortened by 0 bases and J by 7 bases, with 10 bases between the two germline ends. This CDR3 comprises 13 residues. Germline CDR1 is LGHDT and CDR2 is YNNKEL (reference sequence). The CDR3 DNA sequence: TGTGCCAGCAGCCAAGATGAGGCTGGGGAGCAGTACTTC. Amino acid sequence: CASSQDEAGEQYF.

CDR3 residues: CASSYSTGNEKLFF. The CDR3 coding sequence is TGTGCCAGCAGTTACTCGACCGGGAATGAAAAACTGTTTTTT. This chain uses TRBV6-5 with TRBJ1-4; D gene unclear. Germline CDR1 is MNHEY and CDR2 is SVGAGI. Trimming took 0 bases from V and 5 from J, leaving 7 bases between them. The CDR3 contains 14 residues.

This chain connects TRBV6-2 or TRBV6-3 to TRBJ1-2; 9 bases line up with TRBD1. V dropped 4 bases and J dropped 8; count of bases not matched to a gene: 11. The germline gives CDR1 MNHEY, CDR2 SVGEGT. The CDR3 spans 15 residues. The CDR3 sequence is CASSSRDRATRGYTF. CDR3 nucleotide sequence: TGTGCCAGCAGTTCGCGGGACAGGGCAACGCGAGGCTACACCTTC.

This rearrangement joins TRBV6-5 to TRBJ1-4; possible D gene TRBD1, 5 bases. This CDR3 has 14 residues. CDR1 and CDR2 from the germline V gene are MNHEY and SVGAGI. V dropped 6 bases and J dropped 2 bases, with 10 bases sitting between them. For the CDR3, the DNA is TGTGCCAGCAGCAAAGAGGGGACTAATGAAAAACTGTTTTTT. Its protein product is CASSKEGTNEKLFF.

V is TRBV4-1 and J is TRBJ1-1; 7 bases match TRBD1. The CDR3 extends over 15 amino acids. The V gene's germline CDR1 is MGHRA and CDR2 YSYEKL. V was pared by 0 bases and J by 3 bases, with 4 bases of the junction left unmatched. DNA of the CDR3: TGCGCCAGCAGCCAAGACAGGGGGGAGTACACTGAAGCTTTCTTT. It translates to CASSQDRGEYTEAFF.

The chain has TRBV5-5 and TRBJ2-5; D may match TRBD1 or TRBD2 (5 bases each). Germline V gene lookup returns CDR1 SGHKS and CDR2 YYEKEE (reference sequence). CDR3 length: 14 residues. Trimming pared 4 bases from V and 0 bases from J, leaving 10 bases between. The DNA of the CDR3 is TGTGCCAGCAGCCGTGGGACCTACCAAGAGACCCAGTACTTC. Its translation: CASSRGTYQETQYF.

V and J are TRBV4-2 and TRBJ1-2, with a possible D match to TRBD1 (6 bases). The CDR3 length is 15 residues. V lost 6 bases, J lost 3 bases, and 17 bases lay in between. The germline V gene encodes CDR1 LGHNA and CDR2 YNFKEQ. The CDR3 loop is CASRQGFDGDYGYTF. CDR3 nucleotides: TGTGCCAGCAGACAGGGTTTTGACGGGGACTATGGCTACACCTTC.

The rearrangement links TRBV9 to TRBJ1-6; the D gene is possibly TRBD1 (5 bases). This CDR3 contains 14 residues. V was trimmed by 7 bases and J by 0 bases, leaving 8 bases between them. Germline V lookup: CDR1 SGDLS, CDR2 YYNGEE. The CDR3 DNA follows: TGTGCCAGCCGGGGGGTCTCCTATAATTCACCCCTCCACTTT. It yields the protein CASRGVSYNSPLHF.

CDR3 nucleotide sequence: TGTGCCAGCAGCCAAGATATTAGCGGGGTATACAATGAGCAGTTCTTC. This gives the protein CASSQDISGVYNEQFF. V and J are TRBV3-1 (or the pseudogene TRBV3-2) and TRBJ2-1, with TRBD2 matching over 8 bases. CDR1 is LGHDT and CDR2 is YNNKEL in the germline V gene (reference sequence). Trimming at V came to 0 bases and at J to 4 bases, leaving 5 bases not matched to a gene. This CDR3 comprises 16 residues.

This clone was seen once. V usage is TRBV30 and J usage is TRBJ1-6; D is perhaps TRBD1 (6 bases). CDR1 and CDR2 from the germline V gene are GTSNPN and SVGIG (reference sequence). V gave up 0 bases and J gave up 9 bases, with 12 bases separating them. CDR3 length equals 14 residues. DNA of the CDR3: TGTGCCTGGAGTGTACTACAGGGAAGTTCACCCCTCCACTTT. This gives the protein CAWSVLQGSSPLHF.